The source of this TCR beta chain is a study of blood T cell repertoires in COVID-19. As for the study in general: Whether acute or convalescent, the COVID-19 samples came from the United States, Italy and Spain. The cDNA or gDNA used as material had been derived from T cells, B-cell-depleted T cells, or PBMCs.

The germline V gene has CDR1 SGHTA and CDR2 FQGNSA. V was clipped by 1 base and J by 0 bases, with 9 bases between them. CDR3 length: 16 residues. Methods used by the authors: Amplifying reference gene primers gave estimates of nucleated cell counts. TCRdb's table, derived via immunoSEQ multiplex PCR, lists solely in-frame clones and lacks some. The V and J calls and the clone size are those of that table, but D and trimming were determined from the DNA. The top ten clones hold roughly 2.5% of a sample with over 200,000 clones, 88% of them seen once. The sequenced material came from peripheral blood. This TCR came from an older woman with acute or convalescent COVID-19. The chain couples TRBV7-2 to TRBJ1-4, with TRBD1 as a possible D gene (5 bases). The DNA of the CDR3 is TGTGCCAGCAGCTTAGGGGTAGGGGCAACTAATGAAAAACTGTTTTTT. This encodes CASSLGVGATNEKLFF.